The clone carrying this T cell receptor beta chain has a single count. Its antigen is unidentified. CDR1 is MNHNY, CDR2 SVGAGI, per germline (reference sequence). V lost 5 bases to trimming and J lost 2 bases; unmatched junction nucleotides: 8. There are 18 residues in the CDR3. The data belong to a study of T cell responses to AZD1222 COVID-19 vaccine. Study outcomes and limitations: At baseline, just a handful of AZD1222 recipients tested seropositive. Spike was spanned by vaccine-associated CD4 TCRs, which were dominant at 160-218 and 743-854.

The study pooled second doses at about 4 or about 12 weeks. Clones were sequenced by immunoSEQ multiplex PCR, and TCRdb holds only the in-frame ones, with some missing. The table records tens of thousands of clones, around 90% of them present only once. The source is an adult who received the AZD1222 COVID-19 vaccine. The sample here was peripheral blood, taken 28 days after the second AZD1222 dose. The genes are TRBV6-6 and TRBJ2-3, with 15 bases matching TRBD2. The CDR3 DNA sequence: TGTGCCAGCAGTCGGGGGGGACTAGCGGGAGGAACCACAGATACGCAGTATTTT. Residues: CASSRGGLAGGTTDTQYF.